Shown below are 10 T cell receptor beta chains from a single sample sequenced in a study of tissue T cells after allogeneic stem cell transplantation. Time point specified: mouse harvest day 14 after allogeneic transplant. The graft held 10^6 splenic CD5+ T cells and 10^7 T-cell-depleted bone marrow cells. Profiled with immunoSEQ multiplex PCR; TCRdb holds only in-frame clones, not every one. The sample lists 4,500 to 5,500 clones, less than 55% seen once, with approximately 15% in the top ten. The material sequenced was gut tissue. All receptors come from a female BALB/c mouse given C57BL/6 T cells with graft-versus-host disease after an allogeneic hematopoietic cell transplant.

Comment on this clone: The germline and genes are mouse ones. Read data end 1 residue before the CDR3 end; the end is taken from the germline J gene. The gene calls are TRBV3 and TRBJ2-1; possible D gene TRBD1, 8 bases. Trimming stripped 1 base from V and 7 bases from J, with 11 bases between. The CDR3 is made up of 14 amino acids. CDR1 is SNHLY, CDR2 FYNGKV, per germline (reference sequence). The DNA read from the CDR3 is TGTGCCAGCAGCTTAGACAGGGGGGGGGCTGAGCAGTTC. This translates into CASSLDRGGAEQF. In full, the CDR3 is CASSLDRGGAEQFF.

Comment on this clone: Mouse names are used for the genes. Coverage ceases 1 residue before the CDR3 finishes, and the germline J gene fills in the end. V gene TRBV2 combines with J gene TRBJ1-1, with D perhaps matching TRBD1 (5 bases). Germline CDR1 LGHNA, CDR2 YSYQKL. Trimming removed 3 bases from V and 4 bases from J, with 9 bases in between. This CDR3 is built from 13 residues. The CDR3 bases that were read are TGTGCCAGCAGCCAGAGGGACGGCACAGAAGTCTTC. Its protein product is CASSQRDGTEVF. From start to end, the CDR3 is CASSQRDGTEVFF.

This clone is labeled as medium-sized (0.01 to 0.1%). Mouse germline and gene names are used. The read finishes 1 residue shy of the CDR3 end, and the germline J gene is used to complete it. This chain uses TRBV23 with TRBJ1-3. Germline V gives CDR1 KGHTA, CDR2 FQNQQP. The CDR3 extends over 15 amino acids. The DNA read from the CDR3 is TGCTCCAGCAGTCAATCTCTGGGGTCTGGAAATACGCTCTAT. It is translated as CSSSQSLGSGNTLY. The complete CDR3 reads CSSSQSLGSGNTLYF.

As for this clone: Genes and germline come from the mouse. The read ends 1 residue shy of where the CDR3 ends; the end is completed using the germline J gene. This chain joins TRBV3 and TRBJ1-3; 7 bases agree with TRBD1. The CDR3 length is 15 residues. V was clipped by 6 bases and J by 0 bases; unmatched bases: 5. The germline CDR1 and CDR2 sequences are SNHLY and FYNGKV (reference sequence). The CDR3 region is CASRSGQYSGNTLYF. The CDR3 bases that were read are TGTGCCAGCAGGTCGGGACAGTATTCTGGAAATACGCTCTAT. The full variable domain, completed using reference TRBV3 and TRBJ1-3, is GPKVLQIPSHQIIDMGQMVTLNCDPVSNHLYFYWYKQILGQQMEFLVNFYNGKVMEKSKLFKDQFSVERPDGSYFTLKIQPTALEDSAVYFCASRSGQYSGNTLYFGEGSRLIVV.

With respect to this clone: Gene names follow the mouse nomenclature. The read is 1 residue too short to cover the CDR3 end, so that end is filled in from the germline J gene. J is TRBJ2-7 and V is TRBV2; D not certain. The germline V and J ends were trimmed by 2 bases and 0 bases, with 8 bases remaining between them. The germline gives CDR1 LGHNA, CDR2 YSYQKL. This CDR3 has 14 residues. The DNA read from the CDR3 is TGTGCCAGCAGCCAACGACAAAGCTCCTATGAACAGTAC. Protein: CASSQRQSSYEQY. The entire CDR3 protein is CASSQRQSSYEQYF.

About this clone itself: Gene labels here are mouse ones. The CDR3 extends 1 residue past the end of the read, so its final part is completed from the germline J gene. This chain connects TRBV3 to TRBJ1-1, with a weak D call TRBD1 (6 bases). The CDR3 spans 13 residues. Germline V lookup: CDR1 SNHLY, CDR2 FYNGKV (reference sequence). V lost 3 bases to trimming and J lost 3 bases, with 8 bases between them. The CDR3 reads CASSFRGDTEVFF. CDR3 DNA (partial): TGTGCCAGCAGCTTCAGGGGTGACACAGAAGTCTTC.

Concerning this clone: Germline and genes: mouse. The CDR3 end is not reached by the read, which stops 1 residue before it; the germline J gene fills it in. The chain is built from TRBV15 and TRBJ2-1; TRBD1 might be the D (6 bases). The V end lost 6 bases, the J end lost 1 base, and 10 bases lay between the germline ends. Germline V CDR1 and CDR2: SGHND, FRSKSL. There are 14 residues in the CDR3. The CDR3 bases that were read are TGTGCCAGCAGGAAGGGACAAAACTATGCTGAGCAGTTC. This encodes CASRKGQNYAEQF. The whole CDR3 protein is CASRKGQNYAEQFF.

As to this clone: All gene names here are mouse names. The read stops 1 residue short of the end of the CDR3; the missing end is completed from the germline J gene. The V gene is TRBV19, the J gene TRBJ1-4, with D possibly matching TRBD1 (5 bases). The germline gives CDR1 FNHDT, CDR2 SITEND (reference sequence). V dropped 1 base and J dropped 4 bases, with 5 bases sitting between them. CDR3 length: 13 residues. This chain's CDR3 is CASSIRGNERLFF. The sequenced part of the CDR3 DNA is TGTGCCAGCAGTATAAGGGGCAACGAAAGATTATTT.

With regard to this clone: The listed genes are named as in mouse. The CDR3 is cut off 1 residue early in the read; its end comes from the germline J gene. The rearrangement links TRBV12-2 to TRBJ2-4; TRBD2 agrees at 11 bases. This CDR3 has 16 residues. Germline assignment: CDR1 SGHLS and CDR2 HYDKME. V lost 3 bases, J lost 0 bases, and 4 bases stayed unmatched. The CDR3 sequence is CASSSDWGGSQNTLYF. CDR3 bases read: TGTGCCAGCTCTTCCGACTGGGGGGGTAGTCAAAACACCTTGTAC.

As to this clone: Germline and genes: mouse. The sequence runs out 1 residue before the end of the CDR3; the remainder is reconstructed from the germline J gene. This sequence joins TRBV26 and TRBJ1-4; D perhaps matches TRBD1 (6 bases). Germline assignment: CDR1 KGHPV and CDR2 FQNQEV (reference sequence). Between the trimmed V and J ends, which lost 4 bases and 2 bases, there was a span of 8 bases. The length of the CDR3 is 14 residues. The part of the CDR3 DNA that was read is TGTGCCAGCAGTCGGACAGCGTCCAACGAAAGATTATTT. It specifies CASSRTASNERLF. The full CDR3 is CASSRTASNERLFF.